Included here is one TCR beta chain sequence, with context. Using immunoSEQ multiplex PCR, the repertoire was profiled, and TCRdb retains in-frame clones only, with some absent. Here the sample spans roughly 15,000 clones, under 90% being singletons. CDR3 size: 14 residues. The V and J ends lost 3 bases and 1 base respectively, with 9 bases between them. Looked up from germline, CDR1 is ENHRY and CDR2 is SYGVKD. The sample belongs to a study of T cell clones after liver transplantation. As for the study in general: Timepoints were pre-transplant, pre-withdrawal, and after withdrawal was completed or failed.

The material sequenced was CD8+ T cells from blood, taken approximately 45 months after liver transplant. The chain links TRBV10-3 to TRBJ1-2, with D uncertain. The sequence was collected from a human patient who received a liver transplant. Some T cells may have come from the graft donor. The CDR3 DNA follows: TGTGCCATCAGTGAACAGCTTAATAACTATGGCTACACCTTC. This sequence encodes CAISEQLNNYGYTF.